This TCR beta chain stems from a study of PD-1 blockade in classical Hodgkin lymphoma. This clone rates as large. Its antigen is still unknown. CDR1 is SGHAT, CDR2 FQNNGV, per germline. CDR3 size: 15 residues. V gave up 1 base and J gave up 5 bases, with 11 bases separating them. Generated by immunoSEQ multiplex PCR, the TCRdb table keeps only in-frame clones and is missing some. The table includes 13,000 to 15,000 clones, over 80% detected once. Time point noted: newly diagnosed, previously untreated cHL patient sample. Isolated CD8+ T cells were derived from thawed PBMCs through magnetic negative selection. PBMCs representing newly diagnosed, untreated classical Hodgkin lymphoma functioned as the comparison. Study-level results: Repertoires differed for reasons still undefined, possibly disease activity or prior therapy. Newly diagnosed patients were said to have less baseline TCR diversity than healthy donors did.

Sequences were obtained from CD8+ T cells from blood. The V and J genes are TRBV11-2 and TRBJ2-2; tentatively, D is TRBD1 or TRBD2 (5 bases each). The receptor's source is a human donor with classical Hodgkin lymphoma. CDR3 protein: CASSLVGRLTGELFF. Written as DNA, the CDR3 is TGTGCCAGCAGCTTAGTGGGACGCTTGACCGGGGAGCTGTTTTTT.